The 15 T cell receptor beta chains below were found in one sample sequenced in a study of control samples from healthy donors and cancer patients. Assay: immunoSEQ multiplex PCR; the TCRdb copy retains only in-frame clones and omits some. This repertoire shows 150,000 to 180,000 clones, approximately 96% found once; its top ten account for about 5.6%. Sequencing was performed on blood. The receptors shown here come from a man in his forties in good health.

The chain has TRBV13 and TRBJ1-1; 8 bases are a match to TRBD1. The CDR3 spans 14 residues. V lost 6 bases and J lost 1; bases outside the gene matches: 4. Per the germline V gene, CDR1 is PRHDT and CDR2 is FYEKMQ (reference sequence). CDR3 protein: CASRYDRGNTEAFF. In nucleotides, the CDR3 is TGTGCCAGCAGGTACGACAGGGGGAACACTGAAGCTTTCTTT.

This chain links TRBV19 with TRBJ1-1, with D unclear. The CDR3 is 13 residues long. Trimming pared 9 bases from V and 1 base from J, leaving 12 bases between. The germline V gene has CDR1 LNHDA and CDR2 SQIVND (reference sequence). The CDR3 sequence is CASRMWTNTEAFF. In DNA form, the CDR3 reads TGTGCCAGCAGAATGTGGACGAACACTGAAGCTTTCTTT.

The chain uses TRBV24-1 and TRBJ1-3; 9 bases are a match to TRBD1. Germline V gene lookup returns CDR1 KGHDR and CDR2 SFDVKD. Trimming at V came to 9 bases and at J to 1 base, leaving 3 bases not matched to a gene. CDR3 size: 14 residues. This CDR3 reads CATRGTGSGNTIYF. CDR3 in DNA: TGTGCCACCCGCGGGACAGGGTCTGGAAACACCATATATTTT.

V usage is TRBV7-2 and J usage is TRBJ2-2; the D call may be TRBD1 or TRBD2 (5 bases each). Between the trimmed V and J ends, which lost 7 bases and 2 bases, there was a span of 11 bases. The CDR3 is 14 residues long. The germline V gene encodes CDR1 SGHTA and CDR2 FQGNSA. The DNA for the CDR3 is TGTGCCAGCAACCCAGGGAGAAACACCGGGGAGCTGTTTTTT. It encodes CASNPGRNTGELFF.

The V gene is TRBV7-9, the J gene TRBJ1-6; D not resolved. The CDR3 loop spans 15 amino acids. Trimming removed 1 base from V and 4 bases from J, with 8 bases in between. Germline lookup yields CDR1 SEHNR and CDR2 FQNEAQ (reference sequence). The CDR3 DNA follows: TGTGCCAGCAGCTTAGTGGTGGGGTATAATTCACCCCTCCACTTT. This sequence encodes CASSLVVGYNSPLHF.

This clone has just one count. V and J are TRBV5-1 and TRBJ2-7, with D unclear. Germline CDR1 and CDR2: SGHRS and YFSETQ. This CDR3 contains 13 residues. The V and J ends lost 4 bases and 5 bases respectively, with 13 bases between them. Written as DNA, the CDR3 is TGCGCCAGCAGCCCCGACGGCGAGCACGAGCAGTACTTC. Its protein product is CASSPDGEHEQYF.

This clone was detected once. This chain uses TRBV9 with TRBJ1-2, with unresolved D. Germline assignment: CDR1 SGDLS and CDR2 YYNGEE. CDR3 length: 12 amino acids. V was trimmed by 0 bases and J by 8 bases, leaving 8 bases between them. CDR3 protein: CASSVGGLGYTF. For the CDR3, the DNA is TGTGCCAGCAGCGTAGGAGGGTTGGGCTACACCTTC.

This clone was detected only once. This chain links TRBV3-1 (or the pseudogene TRBV3-2) with TRBJ1-2, with TRBD1 as a possible D gene (5 bases). Germline V CDR1 and CDR2: LGHDT, YNNKEL (reference sequence). The V end lost 3 bases, the J end lost 5 bases, and 16 bases lay between the germline ends. CDR3 length: 15 amino acids. For the CDR3, the DNA is TGTGCCAGCAGCCACGGGAAGCAGGGAGGGTATGGCTACACCTTC. Translated, it gives CASSHGKQGGYGYTF.

About this clone: Other DNA sequences within the sample encode an identical CDR3. The chain is built from TRBV7-9 and TRBJ2-7; no definite D call. The CDR3 has 13 amino acids. Germline V gene data show CDR1 as SEHNR and CDR2 as FQNEAQ (reference sequence). The V gene lost 1 base and the J gene lost 2 bases, with 6 bases spanning the gap. CDR3 sequence reads: CASSLVGTYEQYF. CDR3 coding DNA: TGTGCCAGCAGCTTAGTAGGGACCTACGAGCAGTACTTC.

The CDR3 protein is CASSLGGARGTDTQYF. For the CDR3, the DNA is TGTGCCAGCAGCTTGGGGGGGGCGAGGGGTACAGATACGCAGTATTTT. This sequence joins TRBV5-4 and TRBJ2-3; possibly TRBD1 or TRBD2 for D (6 bases each). The CDR3 is 16 amino acids. Germline assignment: CDR1 SGHNT and CDR2 YYREEE (reference sequence). The ends were cut back, 0 bases at V and 3 bases at J, with 14 bases in the middle. The full variable domain, with the rest looked up from reference TRBV5-4 and TRBJ2-3, is ETGVTQSPTHLIKTRGQQVTLRCSSQSGHNTVSWYQQALGQGPQFIFQYYREEENGRGNFPPRFSGLQFPNYSSELNVNALELDDSALYLCASSLGGARGTDTQYFGPGTRLTVL.

V gene TRBV19 combines with J gene TRBJ2-7, with D perhaps given as TRBD1 or TRBD2 (5 bases each). The CDR3 contains 15 residues. With 6 bases removed from V and 2 bases from J, the gap between germline ends came to 17 bases. Per germline, CDR1 LNHDA and CDR2 SQIVND (reference sequence). The CDR3 loop reads CASSMGTGNTYEQYF. The CDR3 DNA reads as TGTGCCAGTAGCATGGGGACCGGGAATACCTACGAGCAGTACTTC.

The V gene is TRBV7-2, the J gene TRBJ1-3; D is uncertain. Trimming took 2 bases from V and 0 from J, leaving 5 bases between them. CDR3 length equals 14 residues. Germline values: CDR1 SGHTA, CDR2 FQGNSA. The CDR3 protein is CASSLTLSGNTIYF. The CDR3 nucleotides are TGTGCCAGCAGCTTAACCCTCTCTGGAAACACCATATATTTT.

This clone was recorded only once. V usage is TRBV19 and J usage is TRBJ2-2; 7 bases are a match to TRBD2. This CDR3 comprises 16 residues. V lost 7 bases to trimming and J lost 1 base; unmatched junction nucleotides: 9. The germline V gene has CDR1 LNHDA and CDR2 SQIVND (reference sequence). This chain's CDR3 is CASKTRGERNTGELFF. Written as DNA, the CDR3 is TGTGCCAGTAAAACCCGGGGGGAGAGGAACACCGGGGAGCTGTTTTTT.

V and J are TRBV5-1 and TRBJ1-1; D not resolved. The CDR3 covers 15 residues. Trimming shortened V by 0 bases and J by 3 bases, and 12 bases separated the two germline ends. CDR1 is SGHRS and CDR2 is YFSETQ in the germline V gene. This CDR3 is CASSLVTGRYTEAFF. CDR3 DNA sequence: TGCGCCAGCAGCTTGGTTACCGGCAGGTACACTGAAGCTTTCTTT.

The V call is TRBV3-1 (or the pseudogene TRBV3-2), the J call TRBJ1-2; D is unclear. Germline V gene sequence: CDR1 LGHDT, CDR2 YNNKEL (reference sequence). This CDR3 has 14 amino acids. V gave up 0 bases and J gave up 9 bases, with 14 bases separating them. The CDR3 here is CASSQEQQRQSYTF. As DNA, the CDR3 is TGTGCCAGCAGCCAAGAGCAACAGCGGCAGAGCTACACCTTC.